The 11 T cell receptor beta chains reported below all come from one sample, sequenced in a study of blood T cell repertoires in COVID-19. Measured with immunoSEQ multiplex PCR; TCRdb has only the in-frame clones, and not every one. The table shows approximately 61,000 clones, with about 75% occurring only once. The sample was peripheral blood. The receptors shown here come from a human donor in a cohort sampled during active COVID-19.

A single count supports this clone. The CDR3: CASSVEPRLAAETQYF. CDR3 coding DNA: TGTGCCAGCAGCGTAGAGCCCCGACTAGCGGCGGAGACCCAGTACTTC. This sequence joins TRBV9 and TRBJ2-5, with TRBD2 identical over 9 bases. V lost 0 bases and J lost 5; bases outside the gene matches: 8. The CDR3 extends over 16 amino acids. Germline loops: CDR1 SGDLS, CDR2 YYNGEE.

V gene TRBV2 combines with J gene TRBJ2-1; TRBD1 might be the D (6 bases). Trimming shortened V by 2 bases and J by 3 bases, and 11 bases separated the two germline ends. The CDR3 loop spans 15 amino acids. Germline V gene data show CDR1 as SNHLY and CDR2 as FYNNEI. Here the CDR3 reads CASSELQGRYNEQFF. CDR3 sequence (DNA): TGTGCCAGCAGTGAACTTCAGGGGCGCTACAATGAGCAGTTCTTC.

This chain uses TRBV6-5 with TRBJ1-5, with D perhaps TRBD1 (6 bases). The CDR3 is 15 amino acids. Per the germline V gene, CDR1 is MNHEY and CDR2 is SVGAGI. V gave up 10 bases and J gave up 7 bases, with 23 bases separating them. CDR3: CATSRDITGGQPQHF. CDR3 coding DNA: TGTGCCACGTCCCGGGACATTACCGGCGGGCAGCCCCAGCATTTT.

This chain connects TRBV7-9 to TRBJ2-3, with D tentatively TRBD2 (5 bases). This CDR3 has 14 amino acids. The germline V and J ends were trimmed by 5 bases and 10 bases, with 19 bases remaining between them. CDR1 SEHNR and CDR2 FQNEAQ come from the germline V gene (reference sequence). The CDR3 sequence is CASSPGGLATAQYF. The CDR3, as DNA: TGTGCCAGCAGCCCCGGCGGCCTAGCAACTGCGCAGTATTTT.

This clone was observed a handful of times. The chain recombines TRBV29-1 with TRBJ1-2, with unresolved D. Trimming removed 4 bases at V and 7 bases at J, with 10 bases between. Germline V CDR1 and CDR2: SQVTM, ANQGSEA. CDR3 length equals 11 residues. This chain's CDR3 is CSVGEGSGYTF. The CDR3, as DNA: TGCAGCGTTGGGGAGGGAAGTGGCTACACCTTC.

CDR3 amino acids: CASSWDRGRTGELFF. DNA for the CDR3: TGTGCCAGCAGTTGGGACAGGGGGCGCACCGGGGAGCTGTTTTTT. The rearrangement joins TRBV28 to TRBJ2-2, with TRBD1 identical over 12 bases. Per germline, CDR1 MDHEN and CDR2 SYDVKM. The CDR3 totals 15 residues. Unmatched junction bases numbered 1, after V lost 4 bases and J lost 4 bases.

This clone was observed a few times. CDR3 in DNA: TGTGCCATCAGTGACCCAAAGGGGGAGGGTAATTCACCCCTCCACTTT. It yields the protein CAISDPKGEGNSPLHF. This chain connects TRBV10-3 to TRBJ1-6; D is perhaps TRBD1 (6 bases). The CDR3 is 16 residues long. CDR1 and CDR2 from the germline V gene are ENHRY and SYGVKD. V lost 3 bases to trimming and J lost 6 bases, with 15 bases between them.

The chain's CDR3 is CASSLAASGTQYF. The CDR3 DNA reads as TGTGCCAGCAGCTTAGCGGCTAGCGGAACGCAGTATTTT. J is TRBJ2-3 and V is TRBV7-9, with TRBD2 matching 7 bases. Germline CDR1 and CDR2: SEHNR and FQNEAQ (reference sequence). This CDR3 is 13 amino acids long. Germline trimming cut 0 bases from V and 9 bases from J; bases unmatched to any gene: 3.

CDR3 sequence reads: CASSYRQRNTEAFF. DNA for the CDR3: TGTGCCAGCAGTTACCGACAGAGGAACACTGAAGCTTTCTTT. This chain links TRBV6-6 with TRBJ1-1; tentatively, D is TRBD1 (5 bases). The CDR3 is 14 amino acids. Germline CDR1 MNHNY, CDR2 SVGAGI (reference sequence). V shed 2 bases and J shed 1 base, with 8 bases lying between them.

This clone appeared a few times. V usage is TRBV2 and J usage is TRBJ2-6, with 9 bases identical to TRBD1. Germline CDR1 reads SNHLY; CDR2 reads FYNNEI. The CDR3 loop spans 17 amino acids. The V segment lost 3 bases and the J segment 0 bases; nucleotides outside the gene matches: 3. In DNA form, the CDR3 reads TGTGCCAGCAGTGAGGACAGGGGAAACTCTGGGGCCAACGTCCTGACTTTC. It translates to CASSEDRGNSGANVLTF.

The chain carries TRBV15 and TRBJ2-3; 7 bases map to TRBD2. J was trimmed by 14 bases and V by 2 bases; bases with no gene match: 10. The CDR3 consists of 13 residues. Germline values: CDR1 LNHNV, CDR2 YYDKDF (reference sequence). In DNA, the CDR3 is TGTGCCACCAGCAGAAGGGACGGCACGGGGGGGTATTTT. This sequence encodes CATSRRDGTGGYF. Together with reference TRBV15 and TRBJ2-3, the CDR3 gives the full variable domain: DAMVIQNPRYQVTQFGKPVTLSCSQTLNHNVMYWYQQKSSQAPKLLFHYYDKDFNNEADTPDNFQSRRPNTSFCFLDIRSPGLGDTAMYLCATSRRDGTGGYFGPGTRLTVL.